This TCR beta chain originates from a study of T cells in Graves' hyperthyroidism and ophthalmopathy. In the study overall: Peripheral blood draws took place at initial diagnosis, ahead of any treatment.

Preceding any ophthalmopathy symptoms, the blood sample dates from first hyperthyroidism diagnosis. In its sample, this clonotype was seen many times. Authors of the study amplified TCR beta CDR3 regions from RNA transcripts. When the TCR CDR3 underwent first-round RT-PCR, the HTBI primer set was used. A single record per CDR3 protein comes from TCRdb applying MiXCR to the multiplex PCR reads. The sample contains around 380,000 distinct CDR3 sequences, about 13% of which appear only once. The CDR3 is 13 amino acids. CDR1 is DFQATT and CDR2 is SNEGSKA in the germline V gene (reference sequence). Trimming removed 6 bases from V and 2 bases from J, with 13 bases in between.

Material: blood. The chain links TRBV20-1 to TRBJ2-5; D remains ambiguous. The sequence came from a young man with Graves' hyperthyroidism that later progressed to Graves' ophthalmopathy. CDR3 in DNA: TGCAGTGCCCCCGCAGCCGGTCAAGAGACCCAGTACTTC. Translating it yields CSAPAAGQETQYF.